Presented here are 14 T cell receptor beta chains from one specimen sequenced in a study of blood T cell repertoires in COVID-19. TCRdb keeps only in-frame clones here, not all; method: immunoSEQ multiplex PCR. The sample lists some 91,000 clones, roughly 80% seen once, with more than 9.5% in the top ten. Sequences were obtained from peripheral blood. Receptors originate from a human donor in a cohort sampled during active COVID-19.

The V call is TRBV7-9, the J call TRBJ1-1; D not resolved. The CDR3 totals 13 residues. Germline V gene data show CDR1 as SEHNR and CDR2 as FQNEAQ (reference sequence). Trimming shortened V by 9 bases and J by 0 bases, and 11 bases separated the two germline ends. DNA of the CDR3: TGTGCCAGTTCCTTGACACTGAACACTGAAGCTTTCTTT. It translates to CASSLTLNTEAFF.

This clone was seen more than once but under ten times. The V and J genes are TRBV10-2 and TRBJ1-1; D remains ambiguous. Trimming shortened V by 10 bases and J by 1 base, and 10 bases separated the two germline ends. Germline CDR1 is WSHSY and CDR2 is SAAADI. The CDR3 sequence is 12 residues long. CDR3 in DNA: TGCGCCACCGCGGATCCGAACACTGAAGCTTTCTTT. Its translation is CATADPNTEAFF.

The CDR3: CASSIAGSSYEQYF. CDR3 DNA sequence: TGTGCCAGTAGTATAGCGGGGAGCTCCTACGAGCAGTACTTC. V is TRBV19 and J is TRBJ2-7, with D tentatively TRBD2 (5 bases). Germline CDR1 is LNHDA and CDR2 is SQIVND (reference sequence). This CDR3 spans 14 amino acids. Between the trimmed V and J ends, which lost 1 base and 0 bases, there was a span of 7 bases.

This chain links TRBV5-1 with TRBJ1-6; D is uncertain. CDR1 SGHRS and CDR2 YFSETQ come from the germline V gene. V was trimmed by 3 bases and J by 11 bases, leaving 15 bases between them. This CDR3 is built from 14 residues. The CDR3 here is CASSSDGVATPLHF. In DNA form, the CDR3 reads TGCGCCAGCAGCTCAGACGGAGTCGCTACACCCCTCCACTTT.

The chain combines TRBV6-2 or TRBV6-3 with TRBJ2-6; D possibly corresponds to TRBD1 (6 bases). Germline CDR1 MNHEY, CDR2 SVGEGT. V lost 5 bases to trimming and J lost 2 bases, with 13 bases between them. CDR3 length equals 16 residues. The CDR3 DNA sequence: TGTGCCAGCAGTGGGACATCGGCTGCTGGGGCCAACGTCCTGACTTTC. As protein: CASSGTSAAGANVLTF.

This chain uses TRBV5-1 with TRBJ2-7; TRBD2 aligns across 7 bases. The V and J ends lost 0 bases and 0 bases, in that order; junction bases with no gene match: 3. The CDR3 loop spans 15 amino acids. CDR1 is SGHRS, CDR2 YFSETQ, per germline. The CDR3 protein is CASSLVVAGSYEQYF. The CDR3 bases are TGCGCCAGCAGCTTGGTCGTAGCGGGCTCCTACGAGCAGTACTTC. Variable domain in full (rest from reference TRBV5-1 and TRBJ2-7): KAGVTQTPRYLIKTRGQQVTLSCSPISGHRSVSWYQQTPGQGLQFLFEYFSETQRNKGNFPGRFSGRQFSNSRSEMNVSTLELGDSALYLCASSLVVAGSYEQYFGPGTRLTVT.

This rearrangement joins TRBV6-4 to TRBJ2-2; 8 bases match TRBD1. V lost 6 bases to trimming and J lost 7 bases; unmatched junction nucleotides: 7. This CDR3 region has 14 residues. Germline lookup yields CDR1 MRHNA and CDR2 SNTAGT. CDR3 DNA: TGTGCCAGCAGGCAGGACAGGGTCAACGGGGAGCTGTTTTTT. The encoded protein is CASRQDRVNGELFF.

This rearrangement joins TRBV4-2 to TRBJ2-5; 11 bases map to TRBD2. J gave up 0 bases and V 0 bases, and 6 bases lay outside the gene matches. CDR1 and CDR2 from the germline V gene are LGHNA and YNFKEQ. The CDR3 covers 18 residues. CDR3: CASSQDGLAGGHQETQYF. The DNA of the CDR3 is TGTGCCAGCAGCCAAGATGGGCTAGCGGGGGGCCACCAAGAGACCCAGTACTTC.

The rearrangement joins TRBV19 to TRBJ2-1; TRBD1 agrees at 8 bases. The J segment lost 7 bases and the V segment lost 8 bases, leaving 10 bases of the junction unmatched. CDR1 is LNHDA, CDR2 SQIVND, per germline (reference sequence). There are 14 residues in the CDR3. The CDR3 here is CASSGGQGFNEQFF. The CDR3 coding sequence is TGTGCCAGTTCCGGTGGACAGGGTTTTAATGAGCAGTTCTTC.

The CDR3 sequence is CAWSVGGASGKLFF. DNA of the CDR3: TGTGCCTGGAGTGTAGGGGGGGCGAGCGGAAAACTGTTTTTT. The rearrangement uses TRBV30 and TRBJ1-4, with a possible D match to TRBD1 (6 bases). Germline-derived CDR1 and CDR2 are GTSNPN and SVGIG (reference sequence). The CDR3 loop spans 14 amino acids. V lost 0 bases to trimming and J lost 10 bases, with 15 bases between them.

This rearrangement joins TRBV5-1 to TRBJ2-3; TRBD2 matches 9 bases. J was trimmed by 0 bases and V by 1 base; bases with no gene match: 3. Germline CDR1 SGHRS, CDR2 YFSETQ. The CDR3 covers 16 residues. CDR3 sequence: CASSLLAGDSTDTQYF. The CDR3 bases are TGCGCCAGCAGCTTGTTAGCGGGGGATAGCACAGATACGCAGTATTTT.

The J gene is TRBJ2-2, the V gene TRBV7-9; TRBD2 agrees at 8 bases. From germline, CDR1 is SEHNR and CDR2 FQNEAQ (reference sequence). The CDR3 has 16 residues. V shed 2 bases, J shed 5 bases, and the junction held 7 bases outside the gene matches. DNA for the CDR3: TGTGCCAGCAGCTTACTTTCGGGAGGGCCGACCGGGGAGCTGTTTTTT. This encodes CASSLLSGGPTGELFF.

The J gene is TRBJ2-5, the V gene TRBV5-1; TRBD2 matches at 9 bases. This CDR3 spans 16 amino acids. The J segment lost 5 bases and the V segment lost 4 bases, leaving 12 bases of the junction unmatched. Germline values: CDR1 SGHRS, CDR2 YFSETQ. The CDR3 DNA follows: TGCGCCAGCAGCACTCAGAGCGGGGGGTCGGAGGAGACCCAGTACTTC. The encoded protein is CASSTQSGGSEETQYF.

The chain joins TRBV19 to TRBJ2-1; 10 bases match TRBD1. The CDR3 totals 13 residues. V lost 6 bases, J lost 11 bases, and 7 bases stayed unmatched. The germline V gene encodes CDR1 LNHDA and CDR2 SQIVND (reference sequence). DNA for the CDR3: TGTGCCAGTAGCACTCAGACAGGGGGCAAGCAGTTCTTC. The encoded protein is CASSTQTGGKQFF.